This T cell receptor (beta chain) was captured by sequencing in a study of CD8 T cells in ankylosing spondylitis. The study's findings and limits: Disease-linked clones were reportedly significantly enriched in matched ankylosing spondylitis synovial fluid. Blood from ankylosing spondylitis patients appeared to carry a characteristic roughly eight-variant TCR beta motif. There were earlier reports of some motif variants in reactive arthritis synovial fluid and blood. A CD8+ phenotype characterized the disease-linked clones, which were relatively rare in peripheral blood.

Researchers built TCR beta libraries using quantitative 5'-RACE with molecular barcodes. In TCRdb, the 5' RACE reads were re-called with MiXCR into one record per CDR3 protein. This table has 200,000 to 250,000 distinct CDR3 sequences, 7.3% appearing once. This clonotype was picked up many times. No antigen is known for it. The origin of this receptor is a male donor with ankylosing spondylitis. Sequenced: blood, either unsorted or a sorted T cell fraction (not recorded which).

The CDR3, as DNA: TGCGCCAGCAGCCACCGGACTAGCGGGAGGCGGTACGAGCAGTACTTC. As protein: CASSHRTSGRRYEQYF. The V gene is TRBV4-3, the J gene TRBJ2-7, with TRBD2 matching 14 bases. CDR3 length equals 16 residues. Per germline, CDR1 LGHNA and CDR2 YSLEER. V was clipped by 3 bases and J by 4 bases; unmatched bases: 5.